This T cell receptor (beta chain) was found in a study of long-term antiretroviral therapy in people with HIV. At least one PBMC sample before ART and at least two after were required. Each HIV participant was treated in the United States. Specimens held roughly 0.9-10 million cryopreserved PBMC prior to DNA extraction. Study-level findings and limits: Collection of the blood, which took place between the mid-2000s and the late 2010s, possibly occurred under older ART regimens.

Looked up from germline, CDR1 is LGHNA and CDR2 is YNFKEQ. V was trimmed by 0 bases and J by 5 bases, leaving 12 bases between them. The CDR3 extends over 15 amino acids. For this clone: Its antigen is unidentified.

They ran version v3.0 of the immunoSEQ assay at survey level. Using immunoSEQ multiplex PCR, the repertoire was profiled, and TCRdb retains in-frame clones only, with some absent. The sample yields about 20,000 clones, approximately 73% seen once. The rearrangement uses TRBV4-2 and TRBJ2-3; D remains ambiguous. Here the sequenced sample was unsorted PBMCs, taken about 2.4 years before starting antiretroviral therapy. The origin of this receptor is a woman aged 45 to 65 with HIV. The CDR3 DNA follows: TGTGCCAGCAGCCAAGACGGGCAGGTTAGAGATACGCAGTATTTT. This sequence encodes CASSQDGQVRDTQYF.